The 10 T cell receptor beta chains presented below share a single source sample, sequenced in a study of control samples from healthy donors and cancer patients. This table comes from immunoSEQ multiplex PCR, and its TCRdb copy is limited to in-frame clones, with some not included. In all, the sample yields about 190,000 clones. Sequencing was performed on blood. These TCRs come from a woman in her 30s in good health.

J is TRBJ2-3 and V is TRBV28, with TRBD2 matching 10 bases. The J segment lost 1 base and the V segment lost 1 base, leaving 2 bases of the junction unmatched. This CDR3 has 16 residues. Germline values: CDR1 MDHEN, CDR2 SYDVKM. CDR3 residues: CASSLLLAGGTDTQYF. CDR3 in DNA: TGTGCCAGCAGTTTATTGCTAGCGGGGGGCACAGATACGCAGTATTTT.

In DNA, the CDR3 is TGTGCCAGCAGTTACGCCCGGGGGTCAGATACGCAGTATTTT. It encodes CASSYARGSDTQYF. The chain links TRBV6-2 or TRBV6-3 to TRBJ2-3, with D tentatively TRBD2 (6 bases). Germline CDR1 is MNHEY and CDR2 is SVGEGT. The ends were cut back, 2 bases at V and 4 bases at J, with 10 bases in the middle. CDR3 length: 14 residues.

The V and J genes are TRBV5-4 and TRBJ2-7, with 8 bases fitting TRBD2. Unmatched junction bases numbered 7, after V lost 5 bases and J lost 3 bases. CDR1 and CDR2 from the germline V gene are SGHNT and YYREEE (reference sequence). This CDR3 has 14 amino acids. CDR3 DNA: TGTGCCAGCAGTTTGCGGGGGGCCCTCTACGAGCAGTACTTC. Its translation is CASSLRGALYEQYF.

The V call is TRBV7-3, the J call TRBJ1-2; no definite D call. Germline CDR1 and CDR2: SGHTA and FQGTGA. This CDR3 spans 17 amino acids. Trimming removed 6 bases from V and 0 bases from J, with 20 bases in between. The CDR3 loop reads CASSPGPRINSNYGYTF. Here the CDR3 DNA reads TGTGCCAGCAGTCCCGGACCGAGGATTAATTCTAACTATGGCTACACCTTC.

The chain joins TRBV5-1 to TRBJ1-1; D might be TRBD1 (6 bases). The CDR3 loop spans 15 amino acids. The V gene's germline CDR1 is SGHRS and CDR2 YFSETQ. The ends were cut back, 6 bases at V and 4 bases at J, with 19 bases in the middle. Written as DNA, the CDR3 is TGCGCCAGCACTTCAGGGCTGACCAGGGGCACTGAAGCTTTCTTT. The encoded protein is CASTSGLTRGTEAFF.

The chain combines TRBV11-3 with TRBJ1-2; D gene ambiguous. Germline lookup yields CDR1 SGHNT and CDR2 YENEEA. This CDR3 comprises 13 residues. V lost 5 bases, J lost 4 bases, and 11 bases lay in between. CDR3 loop: CASSHGRAYGYTF. Here the CDR3 DNA reads TGTGCCAGCAGCCACGGACGGGCCTATGGCTACACCTTC. Full variable domain (rest looked up from reference TRBV11-3 and TRBJ1-2): EAGVVQSPRYKIIEKKQPVAFWCNPISGHNTLYWYLQNLGQGPELLIRYENEEAVDDSQLPKDRFSAERLKGVDSTLKIQPAELGDSAVYLCASSHGRAYGYTFGSGTRLTVV.

This chain links TRBV6-6 with TRBJ2-2, with 8 bases identical to TRBD2. Germline-derived CDR1 and CDR2 are MNHNY and SVGAGI (reference sequence). CDR3 size: 14 residues. V lost 7 bases and J lost 1; bases outside the gene matches: 2. CDR3 in amino acids: CASTGTRNTGELFF. The CDR3 DNA is TGTGCCAGCACGGGGACTAGGAACACCGGGGAGCTGTTTTTT.

The chain recombines TRBV27 with TRBJ1-2, with TRBD1 matching over 8 bases. Trimming removed 5 bases from V and 2 bases from J; junction bases left unmatched: 7. Germline CDR1 is MNHEY and CDR2 is SMNVEV (reference sequence). This CDR3 spans 15 amino acids. This CDR3 reads CASSVRQGFNYGYTF. In DNA form, the CDR3 reads TGTGCCAGCAGTGTAAGACAGGGGTTCAACTATGGCTACACCTTC.

This sequence joins TRBV27 and TRBJ1-2; 11 positions agree with TRBD1. V trimming: 2 bases; J trimming: 8 bases; junction bases outside the gene matches: 16. This CDR3 is built from 18 residues. Germline assignment: CDR1 MNHEY and CDR2 SMNVEV (reference sequence). CDR3 amino acids: CASSLGSGQGGAAEGYTF. The CDR3 nucleotides are TGTGCCAGCAGTTTAGGATCGGGACAGGGGGGGGCTGCGGAAGGCTACACCTTC.

The J gene is TRBJ1-1, the V gene TRBV9, with 7 bases matching TRBD1. The germline V gene encodes CDR1 SGDLS and CDR2 YYNGEE. The CDR3 has 12 amino acids. V dropped 3 bases and J dropped 8; count of bases not matched to a gene: 4. CDR3 DNA: TGTGCCAGCAGCGACAGGGGAACCGAAGCTTTCTTT. It encodes CASSDRGTEAFF.